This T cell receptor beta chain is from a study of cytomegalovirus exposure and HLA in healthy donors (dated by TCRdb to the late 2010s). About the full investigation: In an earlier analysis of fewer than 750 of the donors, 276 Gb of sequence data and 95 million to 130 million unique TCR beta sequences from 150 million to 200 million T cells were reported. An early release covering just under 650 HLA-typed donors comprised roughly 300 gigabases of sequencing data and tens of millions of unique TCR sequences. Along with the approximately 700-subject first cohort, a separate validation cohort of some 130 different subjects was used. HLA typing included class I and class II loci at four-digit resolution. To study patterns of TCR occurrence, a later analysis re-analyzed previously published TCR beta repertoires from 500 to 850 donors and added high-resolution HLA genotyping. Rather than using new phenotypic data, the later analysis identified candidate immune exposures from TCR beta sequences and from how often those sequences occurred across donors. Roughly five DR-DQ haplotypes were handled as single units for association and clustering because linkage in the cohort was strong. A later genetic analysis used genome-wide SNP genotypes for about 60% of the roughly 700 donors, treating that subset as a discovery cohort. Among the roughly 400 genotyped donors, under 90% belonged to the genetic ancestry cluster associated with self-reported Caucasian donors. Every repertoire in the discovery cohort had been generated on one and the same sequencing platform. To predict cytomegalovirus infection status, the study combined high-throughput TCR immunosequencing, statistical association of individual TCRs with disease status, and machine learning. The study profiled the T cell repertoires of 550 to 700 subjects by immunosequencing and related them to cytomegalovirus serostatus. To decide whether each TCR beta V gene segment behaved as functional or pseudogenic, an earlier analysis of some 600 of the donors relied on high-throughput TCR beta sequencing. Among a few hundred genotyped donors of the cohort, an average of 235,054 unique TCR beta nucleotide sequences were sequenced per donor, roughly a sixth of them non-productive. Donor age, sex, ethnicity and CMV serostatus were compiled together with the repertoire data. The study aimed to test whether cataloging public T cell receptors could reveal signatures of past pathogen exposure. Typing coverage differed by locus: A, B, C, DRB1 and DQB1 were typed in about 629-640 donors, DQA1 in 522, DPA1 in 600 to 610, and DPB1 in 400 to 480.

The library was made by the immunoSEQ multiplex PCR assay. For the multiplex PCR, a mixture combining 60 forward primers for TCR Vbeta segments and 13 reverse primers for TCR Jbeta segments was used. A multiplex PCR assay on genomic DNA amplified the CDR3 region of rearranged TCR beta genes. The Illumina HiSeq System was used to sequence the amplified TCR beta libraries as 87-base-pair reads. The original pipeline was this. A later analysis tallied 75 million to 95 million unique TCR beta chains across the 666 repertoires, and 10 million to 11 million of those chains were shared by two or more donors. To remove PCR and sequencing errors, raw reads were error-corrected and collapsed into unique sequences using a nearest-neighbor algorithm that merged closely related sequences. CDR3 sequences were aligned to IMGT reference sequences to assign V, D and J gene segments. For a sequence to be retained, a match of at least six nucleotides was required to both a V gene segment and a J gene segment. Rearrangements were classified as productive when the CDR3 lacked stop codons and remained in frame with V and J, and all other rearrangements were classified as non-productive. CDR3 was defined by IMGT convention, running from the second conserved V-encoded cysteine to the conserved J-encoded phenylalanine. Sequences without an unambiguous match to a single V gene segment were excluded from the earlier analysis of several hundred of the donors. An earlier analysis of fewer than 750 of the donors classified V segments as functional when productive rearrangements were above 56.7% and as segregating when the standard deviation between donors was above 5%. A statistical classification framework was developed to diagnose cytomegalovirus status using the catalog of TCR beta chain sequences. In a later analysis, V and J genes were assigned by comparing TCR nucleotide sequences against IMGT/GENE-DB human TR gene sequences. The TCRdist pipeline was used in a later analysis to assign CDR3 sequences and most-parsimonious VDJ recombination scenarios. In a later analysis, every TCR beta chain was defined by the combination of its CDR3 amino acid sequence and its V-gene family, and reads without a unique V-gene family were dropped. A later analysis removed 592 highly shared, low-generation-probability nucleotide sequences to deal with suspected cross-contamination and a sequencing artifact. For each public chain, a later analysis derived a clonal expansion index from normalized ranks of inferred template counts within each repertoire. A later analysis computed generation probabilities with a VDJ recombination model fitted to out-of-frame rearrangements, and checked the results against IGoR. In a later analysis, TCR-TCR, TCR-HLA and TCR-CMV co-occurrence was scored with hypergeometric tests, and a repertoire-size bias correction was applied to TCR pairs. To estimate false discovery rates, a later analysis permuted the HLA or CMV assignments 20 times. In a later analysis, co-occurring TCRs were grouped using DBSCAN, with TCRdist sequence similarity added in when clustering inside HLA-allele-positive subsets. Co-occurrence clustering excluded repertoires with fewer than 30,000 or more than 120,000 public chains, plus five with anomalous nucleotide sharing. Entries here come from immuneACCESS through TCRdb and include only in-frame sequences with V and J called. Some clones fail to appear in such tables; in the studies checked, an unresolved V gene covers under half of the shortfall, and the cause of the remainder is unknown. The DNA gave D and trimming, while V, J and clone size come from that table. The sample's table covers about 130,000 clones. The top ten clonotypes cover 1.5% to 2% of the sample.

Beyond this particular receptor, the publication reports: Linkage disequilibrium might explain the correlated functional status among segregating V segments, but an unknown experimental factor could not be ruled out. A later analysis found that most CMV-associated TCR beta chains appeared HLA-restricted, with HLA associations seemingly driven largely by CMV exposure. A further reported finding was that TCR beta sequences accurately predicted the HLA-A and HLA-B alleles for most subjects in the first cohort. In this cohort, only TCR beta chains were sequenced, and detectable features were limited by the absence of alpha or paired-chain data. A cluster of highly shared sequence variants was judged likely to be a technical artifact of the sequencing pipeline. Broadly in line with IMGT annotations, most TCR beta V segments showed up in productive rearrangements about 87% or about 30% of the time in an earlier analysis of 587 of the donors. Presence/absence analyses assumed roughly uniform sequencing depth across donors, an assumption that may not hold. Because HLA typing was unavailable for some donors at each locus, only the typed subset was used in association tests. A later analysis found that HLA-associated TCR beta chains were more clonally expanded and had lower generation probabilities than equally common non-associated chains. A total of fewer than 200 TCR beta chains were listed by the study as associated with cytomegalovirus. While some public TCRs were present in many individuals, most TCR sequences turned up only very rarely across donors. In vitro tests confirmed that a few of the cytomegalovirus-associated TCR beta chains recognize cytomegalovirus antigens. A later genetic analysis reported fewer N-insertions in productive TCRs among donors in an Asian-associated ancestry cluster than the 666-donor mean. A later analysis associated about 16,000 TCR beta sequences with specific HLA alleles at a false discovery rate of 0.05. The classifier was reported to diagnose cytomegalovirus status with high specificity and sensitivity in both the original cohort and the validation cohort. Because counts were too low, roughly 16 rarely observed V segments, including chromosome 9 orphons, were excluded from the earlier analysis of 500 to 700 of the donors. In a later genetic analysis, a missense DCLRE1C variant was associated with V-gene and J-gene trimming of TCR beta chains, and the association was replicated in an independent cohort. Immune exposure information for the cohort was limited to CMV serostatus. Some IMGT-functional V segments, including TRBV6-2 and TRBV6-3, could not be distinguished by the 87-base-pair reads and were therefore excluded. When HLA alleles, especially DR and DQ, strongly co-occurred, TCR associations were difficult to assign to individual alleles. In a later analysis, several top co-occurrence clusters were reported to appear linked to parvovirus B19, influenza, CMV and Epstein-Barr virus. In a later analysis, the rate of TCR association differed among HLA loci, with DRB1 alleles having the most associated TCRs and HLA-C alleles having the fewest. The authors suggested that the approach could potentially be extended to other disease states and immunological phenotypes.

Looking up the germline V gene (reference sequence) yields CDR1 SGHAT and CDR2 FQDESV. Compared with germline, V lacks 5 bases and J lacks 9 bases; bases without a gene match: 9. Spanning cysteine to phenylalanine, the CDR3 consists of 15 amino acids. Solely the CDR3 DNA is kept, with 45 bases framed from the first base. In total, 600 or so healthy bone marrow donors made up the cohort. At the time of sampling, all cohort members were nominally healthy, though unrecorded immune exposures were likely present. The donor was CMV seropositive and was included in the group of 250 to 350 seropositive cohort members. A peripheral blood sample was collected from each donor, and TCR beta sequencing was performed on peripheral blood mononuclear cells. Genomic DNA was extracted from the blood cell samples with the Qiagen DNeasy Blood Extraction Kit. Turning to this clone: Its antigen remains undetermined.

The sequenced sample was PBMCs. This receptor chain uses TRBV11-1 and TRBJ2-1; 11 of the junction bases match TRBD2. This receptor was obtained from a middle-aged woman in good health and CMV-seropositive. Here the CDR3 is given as CASSQIAGGPSEQFF. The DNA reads TGTGCCAGCAGCCAAATAGCGGGAGGGCCCTCTGAGCAGTTCTTC.